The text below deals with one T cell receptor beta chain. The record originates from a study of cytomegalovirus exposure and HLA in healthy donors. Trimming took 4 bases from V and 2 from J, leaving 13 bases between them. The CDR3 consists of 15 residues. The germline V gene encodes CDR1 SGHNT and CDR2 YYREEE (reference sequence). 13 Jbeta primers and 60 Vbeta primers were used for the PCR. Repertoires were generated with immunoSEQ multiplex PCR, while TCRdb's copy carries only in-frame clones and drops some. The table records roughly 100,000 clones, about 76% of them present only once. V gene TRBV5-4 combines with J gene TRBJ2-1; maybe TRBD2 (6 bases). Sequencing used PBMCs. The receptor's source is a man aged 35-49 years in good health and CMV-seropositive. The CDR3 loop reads CASSLGTLAYNEQFF. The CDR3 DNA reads TGTGCCAGCAGCCTCGGGACTCTTGCCTACAATGAGCAGTTCTTC.